This TCR beta chain was recorded in a study of shared clonotypes between healthy human individuals. Germline V gene data show CDR1 as SGHDT and CDR2 as YYEEEE. V was pared by 1 base and J by 4 bases, with 2 bases of the junction left unmatched. The CDR3 contains 13 residues. Using immunoSEQ multiplex PCR, the repertoire was profiled, and TCRdb retains in-frame clones only, with some absent. The sample contains some 200,000 clones, 66% of which appear only once. The chain carries TRBV5-6 and TRBJ2-7; 7 nucleotides align to TRBD2. Sequencing used memory CD4+ T cells sorted from blood. As for subset: CD45RA-negative fraction. This receptor was taken from a man aged 30 to 45 in good health. The CDR3 reads CASSLPLAYEQYF. CDR3 bases: TGTGCCAGCAGCTTGCCACTAGCGTACGAGCAGTACTTC.